These 20 T cell receptor beta chains share one sample of origin, sequenced in a study. TCRdb fed the RT-PCR reads into MiXCR, producing one record per CDR3 protein. The sample yields more than 550,000 distinct CDR3 sequences, 12% to 15% seen once. What was sequenced was memory CD4+ T cells from blood. Receptors originate from a female donor in good health, serving as a healthy control.

The J gene is TRBJ2-1, the V gene TRBV7-2; D gene unclear. The CDR3 spans 15 residues. V shed 5 bases and J shed 0 bases, with 11 bases lying between them. Germline CDR1 and CDR2: SGHTA and FQGNSA. CDR3 DNA: TGTGCCAGCAGCCCCCAGCCCAGCTCCTACAATGAGCAGTTCTTC. It translates to CASSPQPSSYNEQFF.

This clonotype has just a few counts. The rearrangement links TRBV6-2 or TRBV6-3 to TRBJ2-5; D is perhaps TRBD1 (5 bases). This CDR3 has 12 amino acids. The V gene's germline CDR1 is MNHEY and CDR2 SVGEGT. The V and J ends lost 6 bases and 0 bases respectively, with 5 bases between them. The CDR3 nucleotides are TGTGCCAGCAGGGACAACCAAGAGACCCAGTACTTC. It specifies CASRDNQETQYF.

The table lists this clonotype with a few counts. The genes are TRBV7-9 and TRBJ2-7; 8 nucleotides match TRBD2. CDR1 SEHNR and CDR2 FQNEAQ come from the germline V gene (reference sequence). The CDR3 is 14 amino acids. With 2 bases clipped from V and 2 bases from J, the junction kept 2 bases outside the gene matches. The CDR3 region is CASSLSGGPYEQYF. For the CDR3, the DNA is TGTGCCAGCAGCTTATCGGGGGGGCCCTACGAGCAGTACTTC.

CDR3: CASSPTSGYGYTF. CDR3 in DNA: TGTGCCAGCAGTCCCACTAGCGGCTATGGCTACACCTTC. This chain connects TRBV2 to TRBJ1-2; D gene unclear. This CDR3 spans 13 amino acids. V dropped 5 bases and J dropped 4 bases, with 11 bases sitting between them. CDR1 is SNHLY and CDR2 is FYNNEI in the germline V gene.

This clonotype has only a few counts. This chain connects TRBV9 to TRBJ1-3, with no clear D. The germline CDR1 and CDR2 sequences are SGDLS and YYNGEE. V was cut by 3 bases and J by 3 bases, with 13 bases left in between. The CDR3 contains 15 residues. The CDR3 nucleotides are TGTGCCAGCAGCGGTGACGGCAAAGGTGGAAACACCATATATTTT. This gives the protein CASSGDGKGGNTIYF.

V is TRBV20-1 and J is TRBJ2-7, with 10 nucleotides matching TRBD2. This CDR3 has 16 amino acids. With V trimmed by 1 base and J by 0 bases, 6 bases remained unmatched. Germline CDR1 reads DFQATT; CDR2 reads SNEGSKA (reference sequence). This chain's CDR3 is CSARGTSGKHSYEQYF. The CDR3 region has the DNA TGCAGTGCTAGAGGGACTAGCGGAAAACACTCCTACGAGCAGTACTTC.

This clonotype was counted at least ten times. V gene TRBV6-1 combines with J gene TRBJ2-7, with a weak D call TRBD2 (8 bases). Trimming shortened V by 6 bases and J by 7 bases, and 19 bases separated the two germline ends. The germline V gene has CDR1 MNHNS and CDR2 SASEGT. There are 14 residues in the CDR3. This CDR3 is CASSLREGAREQYF. The CDR3, as DNA: TGTGCCAGCAGCCTACGGGAGGGGGCGAGAGAGCAGTACTTC.

This clonotype was seen a few times. The genes are TRBV5-5 and TRBJ1-1; D not resolved. CDR3 length: 13 residues. V shed 0 bases and J shed 4 bases, with 7 bases lying between them. Germline CDR1 reads SGHKS; CDR2 reads YYEKEE (reference sequence). CDR3 bases: TGTGCCAGCAGCTTGGTAATTAGCACTGAAGCTTTCTTT. Protein product: CASSLVISTEAFF.

This clonotype was counted only a few times. V and J are TRBV6-5 and TRBJ2-3; D is perhaps TRBD1 or TRBD2 (5 bases each). The CDR3 runs 16 residues. Trimming pared 2 bases from V and 1 base from J, leaving 13 bases between. Germline CDR1 and CDR2: MNHEY and SVGAGI. The DNA of the CDR3 is TGTGCCAGCAGTTACACCGGGCAGGGAGGCACAGATACGCAGTATTTT. It codes for CASSYTGQGGTDTQYF.

This clonotype has at least ten counts. The chain is built from TRBV12-3 or TRBV12-4 and TRBJ2-5; TRBD2 is a possible D gene (6 bases). The CDR3 covers 15 residues. V shed 3 bases and J shed 0 bases, with 11 bases lying between them. The DNA of the CDR3 is TGTGCCAGCAGTTTTGGCGGGGCCCACCAAGAGACCCAGTACTTC. Its translation is CASSFGGAHQETQYF.

The gene calls are TRBV29-1 and TRBJ1-5; 9 nucleotides agree with TRBD1. CDR3 length: 17 residues. The V gene's germline CDR1 is SQVTM and CDR2 ANQGSEA. V lost 8 bases, J lost 0 bases, and 14 bases stayed unmatched. CDR3 protein: CSISGTGMWDSNQPQHF. CDR3 bases: TGCAGCATTTCCGGGACAGGGATGTGGGATAGCAATCAGCCCCAGCATTTT.

This clonotype was detected only a few times. V usage is TRBV20-1 and J usage is TRBJ2-7, with D possibly being TRBD1 (5 bases). The germline V gene encodes CDR1 DFQATT and CDR2 SNEGSKA (reference sequence). Between the trimmed V and J ends, which lost 6 bases and 0 bases, there was a span of 15 bases. The CDR3 extends over 14 amino acids. DNA for the CDR3: TGCAGTGCCAAAAGGCCGGACAACTCCTACGAGCAGTACTTC. Protein sequence: CSAKRPDNSYEQYF.

This clonotype was picked up a small number of times. The genes are TRBV20-1 and TRBJ2-1; 15 bases are shared with TRBD2. Unmatched junction bases numbered 5, after V lost 4 bases and J lost 4 bases. The CDR3 runs 16 residues. Germline V gene lookup returns CDR1 DFQATT and CDR2 SNEGSKA (reference sequence). This CDR3 reads CSAIGTSGGNYNEQFF. Written as DNA, the CDR3 is TGCAGTGCTATAGGGACTAGCGGGGGGAATTACAATGAGCAGTTCTTC.

The table lists this clonotype with a few counts. The rearrangement uses TRBV5-1 and TRBJ1-1, with D unclear. This CDR3 spans 15 amino acids. V lost 4 bases, J lost 1 base, and 14 bases lay in between. CDR1 and CDR2 from the germline V gene are SGHRS and YFSETQ. The CDR3 is CASSLDGVKNTEAFF. The CDR3, as DNA: TGCGCCAGCAGCCTGGACGGGGTAAAGAACACTGAAGCTTTCTTT.

V usage is TRBV4-3 and J usage is TRBJ1-2, with 12 bases identical to TRBD1. Germline assignment: CDR1 LGHNA and CDR2 YSLEER. The trim removed 1 base at V and 7 bases at J, leaving 10 bases unmatched. The CDR3 sequence is 17 residues long. The CDR3 region is CASSQVGEGQGAPGYTF. For the CDR3, the DNA is TGCGCCAGCAGCCAAGTCGGTGAGGGACAGGGGGCGCCTGGCTACACCTTC.

Ten or more counts support this clonotype. The rearrangement joins TRBV20-1 to TRBJ2-7, with D maybe TRBD2 (6 bases). V was cut by 6 bases and J by 3 bases, with 24 bases left in between. Germline V gene sequence: CDR1 DFQATT, CDR2 SNEGSKA (reference sequence). The CDR3 spans 16 residues. In DNA, the CDR3 is TGCAGTGCCCCACCATCTTTATCTGGACTAATCTACGAGCAGTACTTC. Translation: CSAPPSLSGLIYEQYF.

The chain is built from TRBV5-1 and TRBJ2-1; 10 bases agree with TRBD2. V shed 0 bases, J shed 7 bases, and the junction held 7 bases outside the gene matches. Germline V gives CDR1 SGHRS, CDR2 YFSETQ. This CDR3 has 16 amino acids. The CDR3 bases are TGCGCCAGCAGCTTGGCGCCTAGCGGGAGTTCTAATGAGCAGTTCTTC. Amino acid sequence: CASSLAPSGSSNEQFF.

This clonotype was seen at least ten times. The V and J genes are TRBV4-1 and TRBJ1-3, with no clear D. Trimming removed 4 bases from V and 0 bases from J, with 10 bases in between. Germline CDR1 MGHRA, CDR2 YSYEKL. This CDR3 is built from 15 residues. CDR3 DNA: TGCGCCAGCAGCCGCTACGGGAGCTCTGGAAACACCATATATTTT. Translation: CASSRYGSSGNTIYF.

The chain recombines TRBV9 with TRBJ2-7; TRBD2 matches at 7 bases. The length of the CDR3 is 14 residues. In germline, CDR1 is SGDLS, CDR2 YYNGEE. V was clipped by 4 bases and J by 3 bases; unmatched bases: 7. The CDR3 DNA sequence: TGTGCCAGCAGCCGCCAGCGGGACCACTACGAGCAGTACTTC. Translating it yields CASSRQRDHYEQYF.

This clonotype was counted a few times. The J gene is TRBJ2-1, the V gene TRBV5-1, with TRBD1 identical over 11 bases. CDR1 is SGHRS, CDR2 YFSETQ, per germline. V gave up 6 bases and J gave up 6 bases; unmatched junction bases: 8. The CDR3 sequence is 15 residues long. CDR3 residues: CASTEGQGEVNEQFF. The CDR3 DNA follows: TGCGCCAGCACCGAGGGACAGGGGGAAGTCAATGAGCAGTTCTTC.